The 27 T cell receptor beta chains given below trace back to one sample, sequenced in a study of molecular identifiers for immune sequencing clone quantification. TCRdb ran MiXCR on the PCR reads and lists one entry per CDR3 protein. The sample has about 320,000 distinct CDR3 sequences, about 21% seen once; the top ten hold 0.75% to 0.85%. The sample taken for sequencing was naive CD8+ T cells from blood, with Jurkat cell RNA spiked in. Subset denoted: FACS-sorted CD8+CD4-CCR7+CD45RA+ naive T cells. These receptor sequences come from a human donor in good health. Some libraries in this study had Jurkat cell RNA spiked in.

On this clonotype itself: Given a much more abundant clone one base away, this may be a read error. The chain has TRBV6-5 and TRBJ1-1; 7 bases line up with TRBD1. This CDR3 spans 14 amino acids. In germline, CDR1 is MNHEY, CDR2 SVGAGI. V lost 7 bases, J lost 4 bases, and 9 bases stayed unmatched. For the CDR3, the DNA is TGTGCCAGCATCACACAGGGGTCTGGCACTGAAGCTTTCTTT. Translation: CASITQGSGTEAFF.

Comments on this clonotype: The CDR3 end shows no conserved phenylalanine or tryptophan, and so a read error is likely. This chain joins TRBV4-3 and TRBJ1-2; TRBD1 matches 9 bases. The V gene's germline CDR1 is LGHNA and CDR2 YSLEER. This CDR3 contains 15 residues. V lost 4 bases to trimming and J lost 7 bases; unmatched junction nucleotides: 10. This chain's CDR3 is CASSPWTGAGSGYTS. Here the CDR3 DNA reads TGCGCCAGCAGCCCGTGGACAGGGGCGGGAAGTGGCTACACCTCC.

A remark on this clonotype: The junction departs from the called germline gene at one end, perhaps through a read error. V usage is TRBV27 and J usage is TRBJ1-1; D possibly corresponds to TRBD1 (5 bases). There are 11 residues in the CDR3. CDR1 is MNHEY and CDR2 is SMNVEV in the germline V gene (reference sequence). The CDR3 is CASSRGTEALF. As DNA, the CDR3 is TGTGCCAGCAGTAGAGGGACTGAAGCTCTCTTT.

This clonotype was detected ten times or more. Here the CDR3 reads CASSFRSGPIYEQYF. CDR3 DNA: TGTGCCAGCAGTTTTAGGTCCGGCCCCATCTACGAGCAGTACTTC. The chain links TRBV27 to TRBJ2-7; D is ambiguous. Germline V gene data show CDR1 as MNHEY and CDR2 as SMNVEV (reference sequence). The CDR3 is made up of 15 amino acids. Trimming shortened V by 3 bases and J by 3 bases, and 15 bases separated the two germline ends.

A word on this clonotype: This could be a read error, since a much larger clone is one nucleotide away. This sequence joins TRBV29-1 and TRBJ2-2; the match to TRBD2 covers 7 bases. V was clipped by 7 bases and J by 1 base; unmatched bases: 9. The V gene's germline CDR1 is SQVTM and CDR2 ANQGSEA. There are 15 residues in the CDR3. The CDR3 region has the DNA TGCAGCGCGGGAGGTTCTAGCGGGAACACCGGGGAGCTGTTTTTT. Protein sequence: CSAGGSSGNTGELFF.

This clonotype was observed at least ten times. This chain joins TRBV30 and TRBJ2-5; 7 bases are a match to TRBD1. Trimming took 1 base from V and 2 from J; bases not matched to a gene: 4. CDR1 and CDR2 from the germline V gene are GTSNPN and SVGIG (reference sequence). This CDR3 comprises 14 residues. CDR3: CAWSGGTEQETQYF. CDR3 nucleotide sequence: TGTGCCTGGAGTGGAGGGACAGAACAAGAGACCCAGTACTTC.

Only a few counts were recorded for this clonotype. Germline and junction disagree at one end, which may indicate a read error. The chain recombines TRBV6-2 or TRBV6-3 with TRBJ2-7; 7 bases line up with TRBD1. The CDR3 contains 12 residues. Germline V gene data show CDR1 as MNHEY and CDR2 as SVGEGT. The CDR3 region is CASSFSHGTANF. CDR3 DNA sequence: TGTGCCAGCAGTTTCTCACACGGGACAGCAAACTTC.

This clonotype was counted many times. The chain combines TRBV29-1 with TRBJ2-3; D is unclear. CDR3 length: 16 amino acids. In germline, CDR1 is SQVTM, CDR2 ANQGSEA. V dropped 3 bases and J dropped 1 base, with 17 bases sitting between them. The CDR3 sequence: CSVDQDYLSGTDTQYF. CDR3 sequence (DNA): TGCAGCGTTGATCAGGATTACCTTTCGGGCACAGATACGCAGTATTTT.

This clonotype was observed a handful of times. The genes are TRBV6-5 and TRBJ1-5; D might be TRBD1 (5 bases). The V gene's germline CDR1 is MNHEY and CDR2 SVGAGI. The V end was cut by 5 bases, the J end by 0 bases, with 11 bases between. This CDR3 contains 15 residues. CDR3 nucleotide sequence: TGTGCCAGCAGTCCGGACACCTATAGCAATCAGCCCCAGCATTTT. Translated, it gives CASSPDTYSNQPQHF.

Concerning this clonotype: This may come from a read error, since a much larger clone is one base off. This chain joins TRBV5-1 and TRBJ2-1, with a weak D call TRBD2 (6 bases). The CDR3 runs to 15 residues. The germline gives CDR1 SGHRS, CDR2 YFSETQ. As DNA, the CDR3 is TGCGCCAGCAGCCGGGACTCGAGCTCCTGCAATGAGCAGTTCTTC. Its translation: CASSRDSSSCNEQFF.

As concerns this clonotype: It may be a read error: a sequence one base away is much more abundant. The CDR3 region has the DNA TGTGCCAGCAGTTACGGGGGGACTAGCGGGAGGGATCCGAATGAGCAGTTCTTC. Residues: CASSYGGTSGRDPNEQFF. The chain is built from TRBV6-5 and TRBJ2-1, with TRBD2 matching 16 bases. This CDR3 contains 18 residues. Germline V gene data show CDR1 as MNHEY and CDR2 as SVGAGI. The V and J ends lost 2 bases and 7 bases, in that order; junction bases with no gene match: 8.

This clonotype was seen at least ten times. The rearrangement joins TRBV2 to TRBJ1-1, with D hard to call. Germline CDR1 SNHLY, CDR2 FYNNEI. Between the trimmed V and J ends, which lost 2 bases and 0 bases, there was a span of 7 bases. There are 14 residues in the CDR3. This CDR3 reads CASSEWNLNTEAFF. The CDR3 DNA follows: TGTGCCAGCAGTGAATGGAATTTGAACACTGAAGCTTTCTTT.

To note about this clonotype: This could be a read error, since a much larger clone is one nucleotide away. The chain joins TRBV6-6 to TRBJ1-3; D is uncertain. The CDR3 has 11 amino acids. Germline V gene sequence: CDR1 MNHNY, CDR2 SVGAGI (reference sequence). CDR3 amino acids: CPSKAGNTIYF. CDR3 bases: TGTCCCAGCAAGGCTGGAAACACCATATATTTT.

This clonotype was counted between two and nine times. The chain has TRBV15 and TRBJ2-7; TRBD1 matches 7 bases. There are 13 residues in the CDR3. Germline CDR1 reads LNHNV; CDR2 reads YYDKDF (reference sequence). The V and J ends lost 2 bases and 5 bases, in that order; junction bases with no gene match: 3. The CDR3 is CATSRPDRDEQYF. CDR3 in DNA: TGTGCCACCAGCAGACCAGACAGGGACGAGCAGTACTTC.

Many counts were recorded for this clonotype. This rearrangement joins TRBV28 to TRBJ2-7, with D hard to call. The CDR3 runs to 15 residues. Looked up from germline, CDR1 is MDHEN and CDR2 is SYDVKM. Trimming stripped 6 bases from V and 0 bases from J, with 15 bases between. The CDR3 DNA is TGTGCCAGCAGCAACTTCCAGCTCGGCTCCTACGAGCAGTACTTC. Translation gives CASSNFQLGSYEQYF.

As to this clonotype: A read error may produce the germline difference seen at one junction end. The chain uses TRBV4-1 and TRBJ1-4; TRBD1 is a possible D gene (6 bases). The germline CDR1 and CDR2 sequences are MGHRA and YSYEKL. The CDR3 runs 18 residues. CDR3 bases: TGCGCCGGCAGCCCCGGGCCGAGGGGGTTAGCAACTAATGAAAAACTGTTTTTT. Amino acid sequence: CAGSPGPRGLATNEKLFF.

This clonotype turned up a few times. The V and J genes are TRBV27 and TRBJ2-7, with D perhaps matching TRBD2 (6 bases). The V end was cut by 6 bases, the J end by 5 bases, with 14 bases between. CDR1 and CDR2 (germline): MNHEY, SMNVEV (reference sequence). The CDR3 sequence is 13 residues long. In nucleotides, the CDR3 is TGTGCCAGCAGGGAGGGATGGGCGAACGAGCAGTACTTC. This sequence encodes CASREGWANEQYF.

For this clonotype: A much larger clone sits a single nucleotide away, making a read error possible. The chain recombines TRBV6-5 with TRBJ1-1, with D possibly matching TRBD1 (5 bases). CDR1 and CDR2 from the germline V gene are MNHEY and SVGAGI. This CDR3 has 17 residues. CDR3 residues: CASSYSWGGYKNTKAFF. The DNA of the CDR3 is TGTGCCAGCAGTTACTCGTGGGGGGGGTATAAGAACACTAAAGCTTTCTTT.

Of note for this clonotype: Being one base from a much bigger clone, this may be a read error. This chain connects TRBV11-2 to TRBJ1-1, with D maybe TRBD1 (5 bases). Germline loops: CDR1 SGHAT, CDR2 FQNNGV. Trimming removed 6 bases from V and 6 bases from J, with 8 bases in between. The CDR3 spans 11 residues. This CDR3 is CASRSGAEAFF. CDR3 DNA sequence: TGTGCCAGCAGATCGGGGGCTGAAGCTTTCTTT.

As for this clonotype: A much larger clone differs by one base, so this may be a read error. The chain couples TRBV5-8 to TRBJ2-3; 9 bases map to TRBD2. The CDR3 is 18 amino acids. Looked up from germline, CDR1 is SGHTS and CDR2 is YDEGEE. The CDR3 spells CASRAGTSLSPSTDAQYF. As DNA, the CDR3 is TGTGCCAGCAGGGCCGGGACTAGCTTATCCCCTAGCACAGATGCGCAGTATTTT.

Details on this clonotype: With a much larger clone just one base away, this may be a read error. V gene TRBV9 combines with J gene TRBJ2-3, with 7 bases aligning to TRBD2. CDR1 is SGDLS, CDR2 YYNGEE, per germline. V lost 0 bases to trimming and J lost 6 bases; unmatched junction nucleotides: 7. The CDR3 is 15 residues long. The CDR3 loop is CASSVESVGGDTQYF. Written as DNA, the CDR3 is TGTGCCAGCAGCGTAGAGAGCGTGGGGGGGGATACGCAGTATTTT.

The chain joins TRBV12-3 or TRBV12-4 to TRBJ2-3; 14 bases are a match to TRBD2. The CDR3 covers 16 residues. V was clipped by 8 bases and J by 1 base; unmatched bases: 5. DNA for the CDR3: TGTGCCAGCCCCCCGGGACTAGCGGGGGGCACAGATACGCAGTATTTT. It specifies CASPPGLAGGTDTQYF.

The sample holds many counts of this clonotype. The V and J genes are TRBV29-1 and TRBJ1-2, with D unclear. V was trimmed by 5 bases and J by 6 bases, leaving 10 bases between them. The CDR3 consists of 11 residues. From germline, CDR1 is SQVTM and CDR2 ANQGSEA. The CDR3 loop reads CSVPKPHGYTF. CDR3 bases: TGCAGCGTTCCAAAACCTCATGGCTACACCTTC.

In this sample, this clonotype turned up a few times. The chain links TRBV3-1 to TRBJ2-7, with 10 bases fitting TRBD1. This CDR3 region has 17 residues. Trimming at V came to 4 bases and at J to 4 bases, leaving 13 bases not matched to a gene. Germline loops: CDR1 LGHDT, CDR2 YNNKEL (reference sequence). This CDR3 reads CASSPKPRGQGVYEQYF. The DNA for the CDR3 is TGTGCCAGCAGCCCGAAACCCCGCGGACAGGGGGTTTACGAGCAGTACTTC.

This clonotype has a handful of counts. This rearrangement joins TRBV9 to TRBJ2-3, with 10 nucleotides matching TRBD2. Per germline, CDR1 SGDLS and CDR2 YYNGEE. V gave up 3 bases and J gave up 2 bases; unmatched junction bases: 9. The CDR3 runs to 17 residues. The CDR3 sequence: CASSAEWTSGHTDTQYF. The CDR3 DNA reads TGTGCCAGCAGCGCAGAGTGGACTAGCGGACACACAGATACGCAGTATTTT. The full variable domain, in which reference TRBV9 and TRBJ2-3 provide the parts outside the CDR3, is DSGVTQTPKHLITATGQRVTLRCSPRSGDLSVYWYQQSLDQGLQFLIQYYNGEERAKGNILERFSAQQFPDLHSELNLSSLELGDSALYFCASSAEWTSGHTDTQYFGPGTRLTVL.

With regard to this clonotype: A much larger clone sits a single nucleotide away, making a read error possible. The chain uses TRBV19 and TRBJ1-5, with TRBD1 matching 8 bases. The germline CDR1 and CDR2 sequences are LNHDA and SQIVND (reference sequence). This CDR3 has 15 amino acids. CDR3 amino acids: CTSTPGTGPNQPQHF. The CDR3, as DNA: TGTACCAGTACCCCAGGGACAGGCCCAAATCAGCCCCAGCATTTT.

This sequence joins TRBV29-1 and TRBJ2-2; 9 bases map to TRBD1. The CDR3 length is 15 residues. The V segment lost 2 bases and the J segment 3 bases; nucleotides outside the gene matches: 4. Germline CDR1 SQVTM, CDR2 ANQGSEA. CDR3 nucleotides: TGCAGCGTTGAAAACGACAGGGGGTACACCGGGGAGCTGTTTTTT. Its protein product is CSVENDRGYTGELFF.